One and the same sample provided the 30 T cell receptor beta chains below, sequenced in a study of beta chain features in type 1 diabetes. Study results and caveats: Shorter TCRB CDR3s, moderately but significantly so, marked every one of the four CD4+ subsets in Type 1 diabetes patients.

These receptors' antigens are unknown. All of the isolated RNA was reverse transcribed, so expressed TCRB transcripts were sequenced. This table comes from immunoSEQ multiplex PCR, and its TCRdb copy is limited to in-frame clones, with some not included. The sample lists more than 550,000 clones; about an eighth were seen once. The specimen was naive CD4+ T cells from blood. All receptors derive from a man between 18 and 35 years old with type 1 diabetes.

The rearrangement joins TRBV2 to TRBJ2-2; D gene ambiguous. CDR1 is SNHLY, CDR2 FYNNEI, per germline. The CDR3 consists of 11 residues. The germline V and J ends were trimmed by 4 bases and 8 bases, with 5 bases remaining between them. The CDR3 is CASSAPGELFF. DNA of the CDR3: TGTGCCAGCAGTGCTCCGGGGGAGCTGTTTTTT.

The rearrangement uses TRBV6-5 and TRBJ1-5; D is possibly TRBD1 (5 bases). The ends were cut back, 8 bases at V and 6 bases at J, with 14 bases in the middle. This CDR3 contains 13 residues. The germline CDR1 and CDR2 sequences are MNHEY and SVGAGI. The CDR3 region has the DNA TGTGCCAGCTGGGCGGTTGGGGGTCAGCCCCAGCATTTT. It yields the protein CASWAVGGQPQHF.

The chain has TRBV9 and TRBJ2-7, with 12 bases that match TRBD2. The length of the CDR3 is 17 residues. The germline V gene has CDR1 SGDLS and CDR2 YYNGEE. V gave up 0 bases and J gave up 5 bases; unmatched junction bases: 9. CDR3 in amino acids: CASSVALLAGGPDEQYF. The DNA of the CDR3 is TGTGCCAGCAGCGTAGCGCTGCTAGCGGGAGGGCCCGACGAGCAGTACTTC.

The chain employs TRBV5-1 and TRBJ2-7, with TRBD2 matching over 7 bases. V trimming: 2 bases; J trimming: 7 bases; junction bases outside the gene matches: 15. This CDR3 region has 16 residues. CDR1 is SGHRS, CDR2 YFSETQ, per germline. The CDR3 is CASSFAPSGPTGEQYF. The CDR3 DNA sequence: TGCGCCAGCAGCTTCGCCCCTAGCGGCCCAACGGGGGAGCAGTACTTC. Using reference TRBV5-1 and TRBJ2-7 for the parts outside the CDR3, the full variable domain is KAGVTQTPRYLIKTRGQQVTLSCSPISGHRSVSWYQQTPGQGLQFLFEYFSETQRNKGNFPGRFSGRQFSNSRSEMNVSTLELGDSALYLCASSFAPSGPTGEQYFGPGTRLTVT.

The chain uses TRBV28 and TRBJ2-4; no reliable D call. The CDR3 extends over 14 amino acids. V dropped 4 bases and J dropped 3 bases, with 10 bases sitting between them. CDR1 is MDHEN and CDR2 is SYDVKM in the germline V gene. The CDR3 spells CASSSPWGKNIQYF. In DNA form, the CDR3 reads TGTGCCAGCAGTTCCCCCTGGGGCAAAAACATTCAGTACTTC. The complete variable domain, with remaining parts taken from reference TRBV28 and TRBJ2-4, reads DVKVTQSSRYLVKRTGEKVFLECVQDMDHENMFWYRQDPGLGLRLIYFSYDVKMKEKGDIPEGYSVSREKKERFSLILESASTNQTSMYLCASSSPWGKNIQYFGAGTRLSVL.

This clone came up a few times. J is TRBJ2-5 and V is TRBV7-2, with D unclear. Germline V lookup: CDR1 SGHTA, CDR2 FQGNSA. Between the trimmed V and J ends, which lost 1 base and 0 bases, there was a span of 12 bases. The CDR3 runs 16 residues. CDR3 region: CASSLVARSNQETQYF. As DNA, the CDR3 is TGTGCCAGCAGCTTAGTGGCCCGATCCAACCAAGAGACCCAGTACTTC. The whole variable domain, remainder taken from reference TRBV7-2 and TRBJ2-5, is GAGVSQSPSNKVTEKGKDVELRCDPISGHTALYWYRQSLGQGLEFLIYFQGNSAPDKSGLPSDRFSAERTGGSVSTLTIQRTQQEDSAVYLCASSLVARSNQETQYFGPGTRLLVL.

This chain connects TRBV15 to TRBJ1-2, with D possibly being TRBD1 (6 bases). The germline V gene encodes CDR1 LNHNV and CDR2 YYDKDF (reference sequence). The CDR3 length is 17 residues. V was cut by 5 bases and J by 5 bases, with 24 bases left in between. The CDR3 nucleotides are TGTGCCACCAGCCCGTACAGTGGCGGGGGGCGAGGGTATGGCTACACCTTC. Protein: CATSPYSGGGRGYGYTF.

The chain has TRBV6-6 and TRBJ1-5; no firm D call. CDR1 is MNHNY, CDR2 SVGAGI, per germline (reference sequence). V lost 7 bases to trimming and J lost 9 bases, with 16 bases between them. The CDR3 consists of 13 residues. The CDR3 reads CASTLIPTSPQHF. The CDR3 DNA is TGTGCCAGCACACTCATACCTACCTCGCCCCAGCATTTT.

This clone was seen a few times. The chain carries TRBV5-6 and TRBJ1-6; no firm D call. The germline V gene has CDR1 SGHDT and CDR2 YYEEEE. Trimming shortened V by 4 bases and J by 8 bases, and 13 bases separated the two germline ends. The CDR3 totals 14 residues. CDR3 protein: CASSPRDLDSPLHF. Here the CDR3 DNA reads TGTGCCAGCAGCCCCCGGGATTTGGATTCACCCCTCCACTTT.

This clone was recorded a few times. CDR3 nucleotide sequence: TGCAGCGTTTGGGAACACATTAACACTGAAGCTTTCTTT. Its protein product is CSVWEHINTEAFF. This sequence joins TRBV29-1 and TRBJ1-1, with no clear D. V lost 5 bases and J 2 bases, leaving 12 bases between the germline ends. The germline CDR1 and CDR2 sequences are SQVTM and ANQGSEA. The CDR3 loop spans 13 amino acids. Full variable domain (outside the CDR3, taken from reference TRBV29-1 and TRBJ1-1): SAVISQKPSRDICQRGTSLTIQCQVDSQVTMMFWYRQQPGQSLTLIATANQGSEATYESGFVIDKFPISRPNLTFSTLTVSNMSPEDSSIYLCSVWEHINTEAFFGQGTRLTVV.

CDR3 coding DNA: TGTGCCAGCAGTACTAGCGGCACAGATACGCAGTATTTT. Its protein product is CASSTSGTDTQYF. The chain employs TRBV6-4 and TRBJ2-3; 7 bases align to TRBD2. Germline assignment: CDR1 MRHNA and CDR2 SNTAGT. The CDR3 is 13 amino acids. Trimming took 5 bases from V and 1 from J; bases not matched to a gene: 0.

This clone was recorded a few times. This chain joins TRBV7-9 and TRBJ2-7; D is undetermined. The CDR3 runs to 9 residues. V lost 10 bases to trimming and J lost 6 bases, with 7 bases between them. CDR1 is SEHNR, CDR2 FQNEAQ, per germline (reference sequence). CDR3 in DNA: TGTGCCAACCCGCGCGAGCAGTACTTC. Translated: CANPREQYF.

This clone was seen a few times. V and J are TRBV27 and TRBJ2-5; 11 positions agree with TRBD2. Trimming at V came to 4 bases and at J to 2 bases, leaving 3 bases not matched to a gene. The CDR3 length is 15 residues. Germline CDR1 MNHEY, CDR2 SMNVEV (reference sequence). As DNA, the CDR3 is TGTGCCAGCAGTTCAGGACTAGCGGGTCAAGAGACCCAGTACTTC. It translates to CASSSGLAGQETQYF.

V and J are TRBV2 and TRBJ1-1; unclear D gene. The CDR3 is 12 amino acids. Germline CDR1 is SNHLY and CDR2 is FYNNEI. The V and J ends lost 5 bases and 6 bases respectively, with 10 bases between them. CDR3 nucleotide sequence: TGTGCCAGCAGTCCCGGAGTCGCTGAAGCTTTCTTT. Protein: CASSPGVAEAFF.

The genes are TRBV9 and TRBJ1-2; no clear D gene. The CDR3 extends over 14 amino acids. In germline, CDR1 is SGDLS, CDR2 YYNGEE. V was shortened by 6 bases and J by 4 bases, with 16 bases between the two germline ends. The CDR3 bases are TGTGCCAGCACCGGAAGGGCCGAAGGCTATGGCTACACCTTC. It translates to CASTGRAEGYGYTF.

This clone was seen more than once but under ten times. V usage is TRBV30 and J usage is TRBJ1-5; D gene unclear. Per the germline V gene, CDR1 is GTSNPN and CDR2 is SVGIG (reference sequence). V was shortened by 2 bases and J by 1 base, with 9 bases between the two germline ends. CDR3 length: 14 residues. CDR3 residues: CAWSFGLSNQPQHF. In DNA form, the CDR3 reads TGTGCCTGGAGTTTCGGGTTAAGCAATCAGCCCCAGCATTTT.

The chain uses TRBV18 and TRBJ2-7; D uncertain. Germline V lookup: CDR1 KGHSH, CDR2 LQKENI. Trimming shortened V by 2 bases and J by 3 bases, and 5 bases separated the two germline ends. The CDR3 runs to 12 residues. For the CDR3, the DNA is TGTGCCAGCTCACCAGAAATCTACGAGCAGTACTTC. Protein product: CASSPEIYEQYF.

V gene TRBV6-6 combines with J gene TRBJ2-5; TRBD2 matches 13 bases. V gave up 5 bases and J gave up 5 bases; unmatched junction bases: 5. Germline values: CDR1 MNHNY, CDR2 SVGAGI (reference sequence). The CDR3 runs 15 residues. CDR3 loop: CASSHGLAGVETQYF. CDR3 DNA sequence: TGTGCCAGCAGTCACGGACTAGCGGGAGTTGAGACCCAGTACTTC.

The chain employs TRBV7-3 and TRBJ2-6; D unclear. Germline V gene data show CDR1 as SGHTA and CDR2 as FQGTGA. V shed 2 bases and J shed 1 base, with 9 bases lying between them. This CDR3 is built from 16 residues. The CDR3 loop is CASSLYGQSGANVLTF. Here the CDR3 DNA reads TGTGCCAGCAGCTTATATGGGCAGTCTGGGGCCAACGTCCTGACTTTC.

A few counts support this clone. This chain joins TRBV4-1 and TRBJ2-5, with D maybe TRBD2 (6 bases). Trimming cost V 1 base and J 5 bases, with 11 bases left between them. Germline lookup yields CDR1 MGHRA and CDR2 YSYEKL. The CDR3 is made up of 14 amino acids. The CDR3 region is CASSQAWGEETQYF. CDR3 DNA: TGCGCCAGCAGCCAAGCTTGGGGGGAGGAGACCCAGTACTTC.

This clone has more than one count but fewer than ten. The gene calls are TRBV7-9 and TRBJ2-5, with a weak D call TRBD2 (6 bases). With the DNA end fitting TRBJ2-7 better, the J assignment may be wrong. Germline V gene lookup returns CDR1 SEHNR and CDR2 FQNEAQ (reference sequence). This CDR3 spans 12 amino acids. CDR3 DNA sequence: TGTGCCAGCAGCATCAGGGAGGACGAGCAGTACTTC. Its protein product is CASSIREDEQYF.

This clone was counted once. This chain links TRBV19 with TRBJ1-1, with a tentative D call TRBD1 (6 bases). Germline lookup yields CDR1 LNHDA and CDR2 SQIVND (reference sequence). The V and J ends lost 8 bases and 2 bases respectively, with 18 bases between them. This CDR3 region has 15 residues. The CDR3 coding sequence is TGTGCCAGTGGGAGGACAGCGTCGCTCAACACTGAAGCTTTCTTT. Its protein product is CASGRTASLNTEAFF.

Turning to this clone: Other DNA sequences in the sample encode the same CDR3. The chain links TRBV30 to TRBJ1-2; D is undetermined. Trimming removed 1 base at V and 8 bases at J, with 8 bases between. From germline, CDR1 is GTSNPN and CDR2 SVGIG (reference sequence). The CDR3 totals 11 residues. The CDR3 DNA reads TGTGCCTGGAGTGCGGACGGCGGCTACACCTTC. Translation: CAWSADGGYTF. Combining the CDR3 with reference TRBV30 and TRBJ1-2 gives the whole variable domain SQTIHQWPATLVQPVGSPLSLECTVEGTSNPNLYWYRQAAGRGLQLLFYSVGIGQISSEVPQNLSASRPQDRQFILSSKKLLLSDSGFYLCAWSADGGYTFGSGTRLTVV.

The CDR3 DNA reads as TGTGCCAGCAGTTACTCGAATCCTTTCCAAGAGACCCAGTACTTC. It codes for CASSYSNPFQETQYF. The rearrangement links TRBV6-6 to TRBJ2-5; D is unresolved. The CDR3 contains 15 residues. Germline V gene data show CDR1 as MNHNY and CDR2 as SVGAGI (reference sequence). The V end lost 0 bases, the J end lost 1 base, and 9 bases lay between the germline ends.

The chain is built from TRBV30 and TRBJ1-2; a weak D match, TRBD1 (6 bases). Trimming left V 3 bases short and J 8 bases short, with 16 bases between. Germline V gene data show CDR1 as GTSNPN and CDR2 as SVGIG (reference sequence). The CDR3 has 13 amino acids. CDR3 sequence reads: CAWSPSTGSGYTF. The CDR3, as DNA: TGTGCCTGGAGCCCCTCAACAGGGAGCGGCTACACCTTC. The full variable domain, completed using reference TRBV30 and TRBJ1-2, is SQTIHQWPATLVQPVGSPLSLECTVEGTSNPNLYWYRQAAGRGLQLLFYSVGIGQISSEVPQNLSASRPQDRQFILSSKKLLLSDSGFYLCAWSPSTGSGYTFGSGTRLTVV.

V and J are TRBV2 and TRBJ1-5; D unclear. CDR1 and CDR2 from the germline V gene are SNHLY and FYNNEI. Trimming removed 6 bases at V and 5 bases at J, with 8 bases between. The CDR3 has 12 residues. As DNA, the CDR3 is TGTGCCAGCAGCCCGGGAGATCAGCCCCAGCATTTT. Encoded protein: CASSPGDQPQHF.

The table lists this clone with a few counts. The V and J genes are TRBV30 and TRBJ1-2; tentative D call: TRBD1 (5 bases). Germline V CDR1 and CDR2: GTSNPN, SVGIG (reference sequence). V lost 3 bases and J 4 bases, leaving 18 bases between the germline ends. The CDR3 covers 15 residues. The CDR3, as DNA: TGTGCCTGGAGACCAGGGTTGGGATTTTTCTATGGCTACACCTTC. Translation: CAWRPGLGFFYGYTF. The variable domain in full, with the rest retrieved from reference TRBV30 and TRBJ1-2, is SQTIHQWPATLVQPVGSPLSLECTVEGTSNPNLYWYRQAAGRGLQLLFYSVGIGQISSEVPQNLSASRPQDRQFILSSKKLLLSDSGFYLCAWRPGLGFFYGYTFGSGTRLTVV.

This clone was seen only a few times. The CDR3 DNA follows: TGCGCCAGCAGCCTTCTCCCCAATAGCAATCAGCCCCAGCATTTT. Amino acids: CASSLLPNSNQPQHF. The J gene is TRBJ1-5, the V gene TRBV4-1; D unresolved. This CDR3 is 15 amino acids long. V dropped 4 bases and J dropped 0 bases, with 10 bases sitting between them. Germline lookup yields CDR1 MGHRA and CDR2 YSYEKL.

This clone was detected a few times. The rearrangement links TRBV29-1 to TRBJ2-5; tentatively, D is TRBD2 (6 bases). V lost 2 bases to trimming and J lost 4 bases, with 17 bases between them. The CDR3 spans 15 residues. Germline CDR1 SQVTM, CDR2 ANQGSEA. CDR3: CSVERRTSIRETQYF. CDR3 nucleotide sequence: TGCAGCGTTGAACGGCGAACTAGCATCCGAGAGACCCAGTACTTC. The full variable domain, in which reference TRBV29-1 and TRBJ2-5 provide the parts outside the CDR3, is SAVISQKPSRDICQRGTSLTIQCQVDSQVTMMFWYRQQPGQSLTLIATANQGSEATYESGFVIDKFPISRPNLTFSTLTVSNMSPEDSSIYLCSVERRTSIRETQYFGPGTRLLVL.

The chain carries TRBV9 and TRBJ1-4; possible D gene TRBD1, 5 bases. The CDR3 runs to 15 residues. Germline loops: CDR1 SGDLS, CDR2 YYNGEE. Between the trimmed V and J ends, which lost 3 bases and 3 bases, there was a span of 12 bases. The CDR3 DNA follows: TGTGCCAGCAGCGCTACAGGAGCCGCTAATGAAAAACTGTTTTTT. Its protein product is CASSATGAANEKLFF.